Listed here is a single T cell receptor (beta chain). Its antigen is currently unknown. The sample comes from a study of cytomegalovirus exposure and HLA in healthy donors. Whole-study context: Unique TCR beta sequences numbering 117 million came from 150 million to 200 million T cells in an earlier analysis.

Primers: 60 Vbeta forward and 13 Jbeta reverse. The protocol was immunoSEQ multiplex PCR, while the TCRdb copy is restricted to in-frame clones and leaves out a portion. The sample records over 65,000 clones, around 79% being singletons. Study-wide findings and caveats: TRBV6-2, TRBV6-3 and some other V segments were unresolvable in 87-base-pair reads.

Trimming removed 7 bases at V and 6 bases at J, with 21 bases between. CDR3 length: 15 residues. Looked up from germline, CDR1 is MDHEN and CDR2 is SYDVKM. The clonotype originates from a young woman in good health and CMV-seropositive. The sample comprised PBMCs. The chain employs TRBV28 and TRBJ1-2; the D is unclear. The CDR3 DNA sequence: TGTGCCAGCACGAATGCGGCGGAGACCCCGGATGGCTACACCTTC. Translating gives CASTNAAETPDGYTF.